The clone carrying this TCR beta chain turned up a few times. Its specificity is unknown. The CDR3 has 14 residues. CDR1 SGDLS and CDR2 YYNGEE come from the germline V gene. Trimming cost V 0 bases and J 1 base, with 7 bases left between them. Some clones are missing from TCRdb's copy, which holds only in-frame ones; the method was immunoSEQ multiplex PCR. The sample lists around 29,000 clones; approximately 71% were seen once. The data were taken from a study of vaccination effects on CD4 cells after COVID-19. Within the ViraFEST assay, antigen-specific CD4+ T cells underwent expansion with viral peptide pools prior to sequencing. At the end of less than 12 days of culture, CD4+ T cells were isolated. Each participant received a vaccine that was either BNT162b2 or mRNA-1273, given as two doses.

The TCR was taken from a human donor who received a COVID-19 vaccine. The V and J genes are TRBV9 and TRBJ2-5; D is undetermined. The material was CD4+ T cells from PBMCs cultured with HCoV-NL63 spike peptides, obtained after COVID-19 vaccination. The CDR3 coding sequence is TGTGCCAGCAGCGTAGGTACGATCCAAGAGACCCAGTACTTC. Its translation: CASSVGTIQETQYF.